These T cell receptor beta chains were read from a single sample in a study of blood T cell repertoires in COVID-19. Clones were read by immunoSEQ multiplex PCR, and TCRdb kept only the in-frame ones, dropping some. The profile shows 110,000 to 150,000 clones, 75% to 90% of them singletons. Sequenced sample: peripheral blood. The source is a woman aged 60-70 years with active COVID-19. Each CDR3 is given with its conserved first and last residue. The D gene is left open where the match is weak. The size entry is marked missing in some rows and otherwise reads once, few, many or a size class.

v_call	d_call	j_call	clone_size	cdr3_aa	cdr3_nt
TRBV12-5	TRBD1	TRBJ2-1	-	CASGLWQGAYNEQFF	TGTGCTAGTGGTTTGTGGCAGGGGGCATACAATGAGCAGTTCTTC
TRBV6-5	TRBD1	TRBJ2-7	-	CASSYSKGAFEQYF	TGTGCCAGCAGTTACTCAAAGGGGGCCTTCGAGCAGTACTTC
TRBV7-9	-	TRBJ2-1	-	CASSPRGSSYNEQFF	TGTGCCAGCAGCCCCAGGGGCAGCTCCTACAATGAGCAGTTCTTC
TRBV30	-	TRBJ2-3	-	CASQQGRGTDTQYF	TGTGCCTCACAACAGGGCCGGGGCACAGATACGCAGTATTTT
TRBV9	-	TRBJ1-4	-	CASSATGSAHEKLFF	TGTGCCAGCAGCGCTACCGGGTCAGCACATGAAAAACTGTTTTTT
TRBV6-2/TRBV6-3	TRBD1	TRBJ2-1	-	CASSPLTDRASYNEQFF	TGTGCCAGCAGCCCTCTTACGGACAGGGCATCCTACAATGAGCAGTTCTTC
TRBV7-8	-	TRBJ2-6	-	CASSLTFSGANVLTF	TGTGCCAGCAGCTTAACATTCTCTGGGGCCAACGTCCTGACTTTC
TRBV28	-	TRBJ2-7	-	CASSIGVGQYF	TGTGCCAGCAGCATAGGGGTGGGGCAGTACTTC
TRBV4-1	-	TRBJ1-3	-	CASSPSVGKPGNTIYF	TGCGCCAGCAGCCCGAGCGTAGGAAAACCTGGAAACACCATATATTTT
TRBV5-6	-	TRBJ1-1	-	CASSLGQGQNTEAFF	TGTGCCAGCAGCTTGGGACAAGGACAGAACACTGAAGCTTTCTTT
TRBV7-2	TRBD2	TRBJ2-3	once	CASSPTSVTDTQYF	TGTGCCAGCAGCCCGACTAGCGTCACAGATACGCAGTATTTT
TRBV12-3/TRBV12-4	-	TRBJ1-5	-	CASRLTVNQPQHF	TGTGCCAGCAGATTGACAGTCAATCAGCCCCAGCATTTT
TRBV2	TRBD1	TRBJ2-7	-	CASSSGTGLYEQYF	TGTGCCAGCAGTTCCGGGACAGGGCTCTACGAGCAGTACTTC
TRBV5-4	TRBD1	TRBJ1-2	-	CASSLGLDRVNYGYTF	TGTGCCAGCAGCTTGGGGCTGGACAGGGTTAACTATGGCTACACCTTC
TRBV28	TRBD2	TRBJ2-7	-	CASRIAGEVHEQYF	TGTGCCAGCAGAATAGCGGGAGAGGTCCACGAGCAGTACTTC
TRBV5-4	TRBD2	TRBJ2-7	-	CASSLAGNTYEQYF	TGTGCCAGCAGCCTAGCGGGTAACACCTACGAGCAGTACTTC
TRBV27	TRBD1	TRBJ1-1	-	CASSSGQVNTEAFF	TGTGCCAGCAGTTCCGGACAGGTGAACACTGAAGCTTTCTTT
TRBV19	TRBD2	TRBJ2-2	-	CASSPGGASSDTGELFF	TGTGCCAGTAGTCCGGGGGGGGCGTCGAGCGACACCGGGGAGCTGTTTTTT